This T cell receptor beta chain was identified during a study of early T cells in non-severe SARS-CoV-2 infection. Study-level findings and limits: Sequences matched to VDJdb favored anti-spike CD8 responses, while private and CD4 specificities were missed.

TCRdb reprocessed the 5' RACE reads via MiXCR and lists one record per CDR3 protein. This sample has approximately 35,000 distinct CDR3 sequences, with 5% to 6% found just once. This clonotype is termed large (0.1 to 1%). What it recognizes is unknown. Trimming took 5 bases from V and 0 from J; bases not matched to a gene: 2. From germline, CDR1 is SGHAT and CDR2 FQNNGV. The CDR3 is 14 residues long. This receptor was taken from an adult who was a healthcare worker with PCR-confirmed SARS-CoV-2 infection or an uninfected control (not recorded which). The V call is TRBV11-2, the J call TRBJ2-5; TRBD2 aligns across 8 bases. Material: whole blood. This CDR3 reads CASSREGHQETQYF. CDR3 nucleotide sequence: TGTGCCAGCAGCCGGGAGGGACACCAAGAGACCCAGTACTTC.